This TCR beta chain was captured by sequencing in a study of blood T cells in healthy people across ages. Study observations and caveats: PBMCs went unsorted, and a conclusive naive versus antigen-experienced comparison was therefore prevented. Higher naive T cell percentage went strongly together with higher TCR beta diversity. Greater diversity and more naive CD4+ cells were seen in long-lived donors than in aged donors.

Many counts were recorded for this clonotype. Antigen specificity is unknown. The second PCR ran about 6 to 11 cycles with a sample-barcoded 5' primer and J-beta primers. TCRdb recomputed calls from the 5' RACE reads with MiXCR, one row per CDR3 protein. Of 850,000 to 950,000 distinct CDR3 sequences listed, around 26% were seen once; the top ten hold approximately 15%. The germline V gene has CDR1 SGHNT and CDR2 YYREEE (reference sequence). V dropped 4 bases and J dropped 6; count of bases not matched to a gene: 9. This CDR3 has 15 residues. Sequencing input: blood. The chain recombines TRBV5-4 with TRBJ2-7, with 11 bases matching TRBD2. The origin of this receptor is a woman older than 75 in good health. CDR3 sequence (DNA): TGTGCCAGCAGCCCCCGTAGCGGGGGGGCGGCCGAGCAGTACTTC. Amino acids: CASSPRSGGAAEQYF.